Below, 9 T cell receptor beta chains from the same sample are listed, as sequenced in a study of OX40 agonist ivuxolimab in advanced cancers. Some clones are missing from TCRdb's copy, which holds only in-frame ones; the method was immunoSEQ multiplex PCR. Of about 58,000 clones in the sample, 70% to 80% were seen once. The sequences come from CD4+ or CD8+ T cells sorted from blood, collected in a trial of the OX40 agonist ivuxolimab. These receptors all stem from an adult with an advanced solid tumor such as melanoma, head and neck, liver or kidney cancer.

This chain's CDR3 is CASSLAYGQEEKLFF. Written as DNA, the CDR3 is TGTGCCAGCAGCTTAGCTTACGGACAGGAGGAAAAACTGTTTTTT. The chain recombines TRBV7-8 with TRBJ1-4; the match to TRBD1 covers 7 bases. Germline CDR1 reads SGHVS; CDR2 reads FQNEAQ. This CDR3 spans 15 amino acids. J lost 8 bases, V lost 0 bases, and 6 bases had no gene match.

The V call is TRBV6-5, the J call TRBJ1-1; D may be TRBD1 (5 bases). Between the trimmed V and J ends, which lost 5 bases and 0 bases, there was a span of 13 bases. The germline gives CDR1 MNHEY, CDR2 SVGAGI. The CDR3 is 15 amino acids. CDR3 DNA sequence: TGTGCCAGCAGTCGCGGCGCCAGGGTGAACACTGAAGCTTTCTTT. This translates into CASSRGARVNTEAFF.

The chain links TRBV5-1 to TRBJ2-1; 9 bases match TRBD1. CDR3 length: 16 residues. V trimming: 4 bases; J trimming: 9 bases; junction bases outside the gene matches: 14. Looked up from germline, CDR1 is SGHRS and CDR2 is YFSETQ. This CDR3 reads CASSTQPGQGPGEQFF. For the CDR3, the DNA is TGCGCCAGCAGCACACAACCGGGACAGGGTCCCGGTGAGCAGTTCTTC.

Here the CDR3 DNA reads TGTGCCAGCAGCTTACGGTCCCAAAGCCGGGACAGGGCGTCTAACTATGGCTACACCTTC. Translated: CASSLRSQSRDRASNYGYTF. The genes are TRBV7-8 and TRBJ1-2, with 9 bases matching TRBD1. Per germline, CDR1 SGHVS and CDR2 FQNEAQ. The CDR3 sequence is 20 residues long. Unmatched junction bases numbered 16, after V lost 2 bases and J lost 0 bases. The entire variable domain, with the rest obtained from reference TRBV7-8 and TRBJ1-2, is as follows: GAGVSQSPRYKVAKRGQDVALRCDPISGHVSLFWYQQALGQGPEFLTYFQNEAQLDKSGLPSDRFFAERPEGSVSTLKIQRTQQEDSAVYLCASSLRSQSRDRASNYGYTFGSGTRLTVV.

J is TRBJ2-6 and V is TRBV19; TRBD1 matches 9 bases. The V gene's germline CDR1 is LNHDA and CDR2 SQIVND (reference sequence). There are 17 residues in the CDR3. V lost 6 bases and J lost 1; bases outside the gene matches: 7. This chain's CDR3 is CASRRTGVTSGANVLTF. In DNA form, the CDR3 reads TGTGCCAGTAGGAGGACAGGGGTGACTTCTGGGGCCAACGTCCTGACTTTC.

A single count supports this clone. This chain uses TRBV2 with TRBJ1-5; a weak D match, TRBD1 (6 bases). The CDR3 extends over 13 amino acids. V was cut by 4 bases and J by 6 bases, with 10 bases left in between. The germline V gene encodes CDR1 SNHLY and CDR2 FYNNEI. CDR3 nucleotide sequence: TGTGCCAGCAGTGCATTAGGGGGTCAGCCCCAGCATTTT. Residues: CASSALGGQPQHF. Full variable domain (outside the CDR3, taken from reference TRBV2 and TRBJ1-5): EPEVTQTPSHQVTQMGQEVILRCVPISNHLYFYWYRQILGQKVEFLVSFYNNEISEKSEIFDDQFSVERPDGSNFTLKIRSTKLEDSAMYFCASSALGGQPQHFGDGTRLSIL.

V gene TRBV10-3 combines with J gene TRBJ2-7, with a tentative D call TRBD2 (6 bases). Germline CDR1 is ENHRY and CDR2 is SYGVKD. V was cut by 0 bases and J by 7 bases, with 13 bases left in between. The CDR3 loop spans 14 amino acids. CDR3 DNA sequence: TGTGCCATCAGTGAGTCGGGCGGGATGGGGGAGCAGTACTTC. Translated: CAISESGGMGEQYF.

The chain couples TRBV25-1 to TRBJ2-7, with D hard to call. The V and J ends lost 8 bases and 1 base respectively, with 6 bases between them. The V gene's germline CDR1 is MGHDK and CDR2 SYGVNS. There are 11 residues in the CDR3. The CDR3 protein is CASQVSYEQYF. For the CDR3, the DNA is TGTGCCAGCCAGGTTTCCTACGAGCAGTACTTC.

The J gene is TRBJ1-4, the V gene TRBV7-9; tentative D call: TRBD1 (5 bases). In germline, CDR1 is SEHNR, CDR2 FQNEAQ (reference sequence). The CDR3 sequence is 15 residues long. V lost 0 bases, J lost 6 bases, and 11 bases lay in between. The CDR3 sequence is CASSLALEGDEKLFF. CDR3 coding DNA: TGTGCCAGCAGCTTAGCGCTTGAAGGGGATGAAAAACTGTTTTTT.